Listed below are T cell receptor beta chains from one sample, sequenced in a study of T-cell reconstitution after alpha-beta-depleted transplantation in children. TCRdb re-analysed the PCR reads in MiXCR, keeping a single row per CDR3 protein. The sample holds fewer than 700,000 distinct CDR3 sequences, roughly 13% seen once. The sequenced sample was PBMCs, mostly from graft donor cells, obtained 360 days after TCRalphabeta/CD19-depleted stem cell transplant. These receptor sequences come from a male patient aged 10 to 17 who had a stem cell transplant for acute myeloid leukemia, so the T cells may come from the graft donor. Both conserved end residues are part of each CDR3. D genes are given only for firm matches. Clone size is given for some rows only: seen once, a few or many times, or a class if the clone is expanded.

clone_size | j_call | d_call | v_call | cdr3_aa | cdr3_nt
NA | TRBJ2-7 | TRBD2 | TRBV7-8 | CASGLAGVYEQYF | TGTGCCAGTGGACTAGCGGGAGTGTACGAGCAGTACTTC
few | TRBJ2-7 | TRBD1 | TRBV5-1 | CASSLGGTGASYEQYF | TGCGCCAGCAGCTTGGGGGGGACAGGGGCATCCTACGAGCAGTACTTC
NA | TRBJ1-4 | NA | TRBV4-3 | CASSRDIRQKLFF | TGCGCCAGCAGCCGAGACATTAGGCAAAAACTGTTTTTT
NA | TRBJ2-7 | TRBD2 | TRBV7-2 | CASSLVASGSLYEQYF | TGTGCCAGCAGCTTAGTAGCTAGCGGGAGTCTCTACGAGCAGTACTTC
few | TRBJ2-3 | NA | TRBV29-1 | CSPWSDTQYF | TGCAGCCCCTGGTCAGATACGCAGTATTTT
NA | TRBJ2-7 | NA | TRBV25-1 | CASSGRADYEQYF | TGTGCCAGCAGTGGCCGCGCGGACTACGAGCAGTACTTC
many | TRBJ2-3 | NA | TRBV2 | CASSATRIPTDTQYF | TGTGCCAGCAGTGCGACAAGGATCCCCACAGATACGCAGTATTTT
few | TRBJ2-7 | NA | TRBV7-2 | CASSPVGAQGAYEQYF | TGTGCCAGCAGCCCGGTGGGGGCACAAGGAGCGTACGAGCAGTACTTC
many | TRBJ1-1 | NA | TRBV6-5 | CASSYFYTHRVTEAFF | TGTGCCAGCAGTTACTTCTATACTCACCGTGTCACTGAAGCTTTCTTT
few | TRBJ2-2 | NA | TRBV9 | CASSPQWPQTPGELFF | TGTGCCAGCAGCCCCCAGTGGCCACAGACCCCCGGGGAGCTGTTTTTT
NA | TRBJ2-1 | TRBD2 | TRBV27 | CASSSRLAGANYNEQFF | TGTGCCAGCAGTTCACGACTAGCGGGAGCCAACTACAATGAGCAGTTCTTC
NA | TRBJ2-7 | NA | TRBV30 | CAWSVRLSSYEQYF | TGTGCCTGGAGTGTGAGACTCTCATCCTACGAGCAGTACTTC
NA | TRBJ1-1 | NA | TRBV7-2 | CASSPHMNTEAFF | TGTGCCAGCAGCCCTCACATGAACACTGAAGCTTTCTTT
few | TRBJ2-1 | TRBD2 | TRBV24-1 | CATSDRGTSGYNEQFF | TGTGCCACCAGTGATAGAGGGACTAGCGGATACAATGAGCAGTTCTTC
few | TRBJ2-3 | NA | TRBV9 | CASSVEGLYVDTQYF | TGTGCCAGCAGCGTAGAAGGACTCTACGTGGATACGCAGTATTTT
many | TRBJ2-3 | TRBD2 | TRBV28 | CASRSGRAGDTQYF | TGTGCCAGCAGGAGCGGGAGGGCCGGAGATACGCAGTATTTT
NA | TRBJ1-6 | NA | TRBV7-2 | CASSPTGGNSPLHF | TGTGCCAGCAGCCCGACGGGGGGGAATTCACCCCTCCACTTT
NA | TRBJ2-4 | NA | TRBV18 | CASSPGRLAKNIQYF | TGTGCCAGCTCACCAGGGCGGCTAGCCAAAAACATTCAGTACTTC
NA | TRBJ2-1 | TRBD2 | TRBV27 | CASSLPYKGLAGGPGEQFF | TGTGCCAGCAGTTTACCCTATAAGGGGCTAGCGGGAGGGCCTGGGGAGCAGTTCTTC
few | TRBJ1-1 | NA | TRBV28 | CASSPTGWTEAFF | TGTGCCAGCAGTCCGACAGGATGGACTGAAGCTTTCTTT
few | TRBJ2-1 | NA | TRBV11-2 | CASSSGGKEQFF | TGTGCCAGCAGTTCCGGAGGGAAGGAGCAGTTCTTC
few | TRBJ2-7 | NA | TRBV11-2 | CASSLDGGGVARIYEQYF | TGTGCCAGCAGCTTAGATGGGGGTGGGGTAGCGCGAATCTACGAGCAGTACTTC
NA | TRBJ2-3 | TRBD2 | TRBV7-3 | CASRSASGDRTDTQYF | TGTGCCAGCAGGAGTGCTAGCGGAGACCGCACAGATACGCAGTATTTT
few | TRBJ1-2 | NA | TRBV3-1 | CASSENGGLGYTF | TGTGCCAGCAGCGAAAATGGGGGGTTAGGCTACACCTTC
few | TRBJ2-7 | NA | TRBV6-2/TRBV6-3 | CASSYSAGIEQYF | TGTGCCAGCAGTTACTCCGCGGGTATCGAGCAGTACTTC
NA | TRBJ2-2 | NA | TRBV6-2/TRBV6-3 | CASRNTTLNTGELFF | TGTGCCAGCAGGAACACGACCCTCAACACCGGGGAGCTGTTTTTT
NA | TRBJ2-1 | NA | TRBV27 | CASSFRGESAYYEQFF | TGTGCCAGCAGCTTTAGGGGGGAAAGCGCGTACTATGAGCAGTTCTTC
NA | TRBJ2-3 | TRBD2 | TRBV7-6 | CASSYRDYITSAGTDTQYF | TGTGCCAGCAGCTACCGGGACTACATTACATCAGCTGGCACAGATACGCAGTATTTT
few | TRBJ2-2 | TRBD1 | TRBV7-6 | CASTNKLRQGPGELFF | TGTGCCAGCACCAATAAATTGAGACAGGGCCCCGGGGAGCTGTTTTTT
few | TRBJ1-1 | TRBD1 | TRBV7-9 | CASSSPTGLVYTEAFF | TGTGCCAGCAGCTCCCCGACAGGGTTGGTTTACACTGAAGCTTTCTTT
many | TRBJ2-1 | NA | TRBV11-2 | CASSLGGRGRANEQFF | TGTGCCAGCAGCTTAGGAGGGCGGGGTAGGGCCAATGAGCAGTTCTTC
NA | TRBJ1-1 | NA | TRBV6-5 | CASSYSPAGNTEAFF | TGTGCCAGCAGTTACTCGCCGGCCGGGAACACTGAAGCTTTCTTT
few | TRBJ1-2 | NA | TRBV28 | CASSLSGGAQYGYTF | TGTGCCAGCAGTTTAAGTGGGGGGGCTCAATATGGCTACACCTTC